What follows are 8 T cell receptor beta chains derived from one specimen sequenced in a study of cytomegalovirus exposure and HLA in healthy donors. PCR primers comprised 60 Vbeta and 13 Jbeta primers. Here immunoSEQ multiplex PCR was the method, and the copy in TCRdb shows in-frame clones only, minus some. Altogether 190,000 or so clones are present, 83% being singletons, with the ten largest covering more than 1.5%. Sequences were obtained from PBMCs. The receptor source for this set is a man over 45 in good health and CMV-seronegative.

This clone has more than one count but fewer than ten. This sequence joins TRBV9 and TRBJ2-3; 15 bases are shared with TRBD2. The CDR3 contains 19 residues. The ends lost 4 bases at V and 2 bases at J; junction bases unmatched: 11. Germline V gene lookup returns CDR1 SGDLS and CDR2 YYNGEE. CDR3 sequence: CASSLRTSGGGSLTDTQYF. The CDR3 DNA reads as TGTGCCAGCAGCTTAAGGACTAGCGGGGGGGGAAGCCTCACAGATACGCAGTATTTT.

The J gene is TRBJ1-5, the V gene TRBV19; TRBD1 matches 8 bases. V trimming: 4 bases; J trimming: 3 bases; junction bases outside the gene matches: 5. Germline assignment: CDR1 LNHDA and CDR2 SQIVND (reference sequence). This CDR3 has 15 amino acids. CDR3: CASSNGQGPNQPQHF. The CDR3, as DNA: TGTGCCAGTAGTAACGGACAGGGTCCCAATCAGCCCCAGCATTTT. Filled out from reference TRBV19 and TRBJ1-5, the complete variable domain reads DGGITQSPKYLFRKEGQNVTLSCEQNLNHDAMYWYRQDPGQGLRLIYYSQIVNDFQKGDIAEGYSVSREKKESFPLTVTSAQKNPTAFYLCASSNGQGPNQPQHFGDGTRLSIL.

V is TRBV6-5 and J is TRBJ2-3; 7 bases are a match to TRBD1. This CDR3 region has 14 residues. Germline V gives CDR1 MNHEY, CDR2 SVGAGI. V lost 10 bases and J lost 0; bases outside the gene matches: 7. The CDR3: CATHRDRSTDTQYF. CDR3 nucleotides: TGTGCCACACATAGGGACAGAAGCACAGATACGCAGTATTTT.

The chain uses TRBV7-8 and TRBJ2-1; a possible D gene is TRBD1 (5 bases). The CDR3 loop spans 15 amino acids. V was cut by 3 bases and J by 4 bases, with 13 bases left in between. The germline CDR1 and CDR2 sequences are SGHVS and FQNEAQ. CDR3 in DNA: TGTGCCAGCAGCTTTTCGGCAGGGCTTTACAATGAGCAGTTCTTC. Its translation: CASSFSAGLYNEQFF.

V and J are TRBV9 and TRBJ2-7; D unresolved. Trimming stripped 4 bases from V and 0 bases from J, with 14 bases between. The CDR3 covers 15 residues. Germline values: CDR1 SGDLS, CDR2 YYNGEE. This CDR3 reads CASSPHEAGSYEQYF. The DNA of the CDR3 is TGTGCCAGCAGCCCCCACGAGGCCGGCTCCTACGAGCAGTACTTC.

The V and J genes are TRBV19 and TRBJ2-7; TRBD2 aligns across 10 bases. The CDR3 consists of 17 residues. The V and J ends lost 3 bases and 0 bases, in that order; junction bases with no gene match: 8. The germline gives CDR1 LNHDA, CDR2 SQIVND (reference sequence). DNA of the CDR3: TGTGCCAGTAGTATTGCCCCTAGCGGGGGCGCCTCCTACGAGCAGTACTTC. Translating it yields CASSIAPSGGASYEQYF.

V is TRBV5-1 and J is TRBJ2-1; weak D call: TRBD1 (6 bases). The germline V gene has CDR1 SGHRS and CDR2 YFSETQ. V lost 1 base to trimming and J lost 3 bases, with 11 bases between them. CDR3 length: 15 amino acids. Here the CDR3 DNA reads TGCGCCAGCAGCTTGATGGGGGCGAACTACAATGAGCAGTTCTTC. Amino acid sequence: CASSLMGANYNEQFF.

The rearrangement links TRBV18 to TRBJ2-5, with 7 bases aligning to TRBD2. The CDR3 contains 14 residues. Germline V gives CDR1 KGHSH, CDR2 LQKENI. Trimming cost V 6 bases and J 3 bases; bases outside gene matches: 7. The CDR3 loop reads CASSPRDYKETQYF. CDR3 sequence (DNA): TGTGCCAGCTCTCCCCGGGACTACAAAGAGACCCAGTACTTC.